These T cell receptor beta chains were read from a single sample in a study of cytomegalovirus exposure and HLA in healthy donors. The table came from immunoSEQ multiplex PCR; TCRdb's copy has only in-frame clones and leaves some out. The sample includes 150,000 to 200,000 clones, roughly 13% of them seen just once. Sequencing input: PBMCs. The receptors were sampled from a man aged 50 to 59 in good health and CMV-seropositive. The CDR3 runs from the conserved cysteine through the conserved F or W. D genes are given only for firm matches. Part of the rows lack a size; the others show once, few, many or a class for expanded clones.

>17|TRBD2|TRBJ2-3|-|TRBV27
TGTGCCAGCAGTGGAAGGACTAGCGGGGGGGCCTCAGATACGCAGTATTTT
CASSGRTSGGASDTQYF
>14|-|TRBJ1-2|-|TRBV28
TGTGCCAGCAGTTTATCCAGGGTAACCTATGGCTACACCTTC
CASSLSRVTYGYTF
>13|TRBD1|TRBJ2-7|-|TRBV2
TGTGCCAGCAGGGGACAGGCTCTTGTCGAGCAGTACTTC
CASRGQALVEQYF
>13|-|TRBJ2-5|-|TRBV4-3
TGCGCCAGCAGCCAAGAGAGAGGAGAGACCCAGTACTTC
CASSQERGETQYF
>15|TRBD1|TRBJ1-1|many|TRBV7-9
TGTGCCAGCAGCAGCCGGGACAGGGTGTATACTGAAGCTTTCTTT
CASSSRDRVYTEAFF
>14|TRBD2|TRBJ2-3|few|TRBV5-1
TGCGCCAGCAGCGAAGCGGGGGCGGGAGATACGCAGTATTTT
CASSEAGAGDTQYF
>13|-|TRBJ1-6|few|TRBV9
TGTGCCAGCAGCGTCCGACACGTTTCCCCCCTCCACTTT
CASSVRHVSPLHF
>15|-|TRBJ1-2|-|TRBV18
TGTGCCAGCTCAAGGGTAGGGGATTCCGACTATGGCTACACCTTC
CASSRVGDSDYGYTF
>14|TRBD1|TRBJ2-3|-|TRBV29-1
TGCAGCGTTGGGGACAGGGTCAACACAGATACGCAGTATTTT
CSVGDRVNTDTQYF
>15|TRBD1|TRBJ1-2|-|TRBV4-3
TGCGCCAGCAGCCCTCGGGACAGGGGGGCCTATGGCTACACCTTC
CASSPRDRGAYGYTF
>12|-|TRBJ1-1|-|TRBV10-3
TGTGCCATCAGTGATTGGAGGACTGAAGCTTTCTTT
CAISDWRTEAFF
>15|-|TRBJ1-2|-|TRBV5-8
TGTGCCAGCAGCTTGGGGATTTACAGCAACTATGGCTACACCTTC
CASSLGIYSNYGYTF
>15|TRBD1|TRBJ1-4|few|TRBV7-2
TGTGCCAGCAGCTTAGGGGACAGAGAGAATGAAAAACTGTTTTTT
CASSLGDRENEKLFF
>13|TRBD1|TRBJ2-3|-|TRBV29-1
TGCAGCGTTGAAATCACAGGGGCAGATACGCAGTATTTT
CSVEITGADTQYF
>14|-|TRBJ1-5|few|TRBV7-2
TGTGCCAGCAGCTCACGGACGGGGAATCAGCCCCAGCATTTT
CASSSRTGNQPQHF
>16|-|TRBJ2-5|-|TRBV5-6
TGTGCCAGCAGCTTGGGGAAGGCGGGGTTAAAAGAGACCCAGTACTTC
CASSLGKAGLKETQYF
>14|TRBD2|TRBJ2-1|-|TRBV15
TGTGCCACCAGCAGATCGGGGGGGCGGAATGAGCAGTTCTTC
CATSRSGGRNEQFF
>15|TRBD1|TRBJ1-4|few|TRBV18
TGTGCCAGCTCAAAGGGACAGGCTAGTAATGAAAAACTGTTTTTT
CASSKGQASNEKLFF
>15|-|TRBJ2-5|few|TRBV11-2
TGTGCCAGCAGCTCCGGAGACCGAAACCAAGAGACCCAGTACTTC
CASSSGDRNQETQYF
>13|TRBD1|TRBJ1-1|-|TRBV18
TGTGCCAGCTCAACGGGACAGGACCTTGAAGCTTTCTTT
CASSTGQDLEAFF
>12|-|TRBJ1-1|-|TRBV9
TGTGCCAGCAGCGTGGGGGGGACTGAAGCTTTCTTT
CASSVGGTEAFF
>15|-|TRBJ2-5|-|TRBV27
TGTGCCAGCAGTTTATTATCCGGGGTCCAAGAGACCCAGTACTTC
CASSLLSGVQETQYF
>19|TRBD2|TRBJ2-1|-|TRBV5-6
TGTGCCAGCAGCCCCCTTTATAAGACTAGCGGGGGGGATTACAATGAGCAGTTCTTC
CASSPLYKTSGGDYNEQFF
>13|-|TRBJ2-5|-|TRBV11-3
TGTGCCAGCAGCTCAGGGATAGGGGAGACCCAGTACTTC
CASSSGIGETQYF